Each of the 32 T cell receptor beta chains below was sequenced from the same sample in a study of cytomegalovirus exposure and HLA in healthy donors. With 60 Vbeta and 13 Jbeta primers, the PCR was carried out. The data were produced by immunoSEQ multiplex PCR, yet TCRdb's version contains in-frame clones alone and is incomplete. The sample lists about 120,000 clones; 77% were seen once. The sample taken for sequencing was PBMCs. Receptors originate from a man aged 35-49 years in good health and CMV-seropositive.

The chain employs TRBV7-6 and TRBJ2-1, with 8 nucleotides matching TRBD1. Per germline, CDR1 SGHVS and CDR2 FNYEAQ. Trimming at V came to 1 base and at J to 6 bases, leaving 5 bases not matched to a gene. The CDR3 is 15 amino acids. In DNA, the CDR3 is TGTGCCAGCAGCTTAGGACAGGGGTTGGGCAATGAGCAGTTCTTC. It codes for CASSLGQGLGNEQFF.

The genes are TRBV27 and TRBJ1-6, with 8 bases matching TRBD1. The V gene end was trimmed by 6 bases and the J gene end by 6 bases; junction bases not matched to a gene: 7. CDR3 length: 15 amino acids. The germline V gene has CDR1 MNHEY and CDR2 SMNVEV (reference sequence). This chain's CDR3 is CASSWTGRINSPLHF. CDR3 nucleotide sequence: TGTGCCAGCAGCTGGACAGGGAGAATTAATTCACCCCTCCACTTT.

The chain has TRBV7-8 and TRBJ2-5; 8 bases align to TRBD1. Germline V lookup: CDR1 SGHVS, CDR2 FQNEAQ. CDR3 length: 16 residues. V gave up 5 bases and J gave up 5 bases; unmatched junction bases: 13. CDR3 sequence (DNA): TGTGCCAGCAGCCAGGTGGGGCAGGGGGCTATCGAGACCCAGTACTTC. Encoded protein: CASSQVGQGAIETQYF. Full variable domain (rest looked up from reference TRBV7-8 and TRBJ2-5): GAGVSQSPRYKVAKRGQDVALRCDPISGHVSLFWYQQALGQGPEFLTYFQNEAQLDKSGLPSDRFFAERPEGSVSTLKIQRTQQEDSAVYLCASSQVGQGAIETQYFGPGTRLLVL.

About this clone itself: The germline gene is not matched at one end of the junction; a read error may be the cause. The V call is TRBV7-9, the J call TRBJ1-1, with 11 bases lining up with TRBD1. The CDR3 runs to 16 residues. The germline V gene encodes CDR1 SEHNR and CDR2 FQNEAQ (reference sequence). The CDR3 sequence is CSSSVRTGGIGTEAFF. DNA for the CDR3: TGTTCCAGCAGCGTGCGGACAGGGGGCATAGGCACTGAAGCTTTCTTT.

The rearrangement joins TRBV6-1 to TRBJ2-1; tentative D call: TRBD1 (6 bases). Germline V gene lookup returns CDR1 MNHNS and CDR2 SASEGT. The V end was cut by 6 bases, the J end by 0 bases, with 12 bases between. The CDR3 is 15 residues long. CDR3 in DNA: TGTGCCAGCAGGAGACAGGTTCGCTCCTACAATGAGCAGTTCTTC. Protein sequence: CASRRQVRSYNEQFF.

The CDR3: CASSQEIFGGWEQYF. DNA for the CDR3: TGCGCCAGCAGCCAAGAAATTTTCGGGGGTTGGGAGCAGTACTTC. The rearrangement joins TRBV4-3 to TRBJ2-7, with D possibly TRBD2 on 6 matching bases. The ends were cut back, 0 bases at V and 7 bases at J, with 16 bases in the middle. Germline loops: CDR1 LGHNA, CDR2 YSLEER. The CDR3 is 15 residues long.

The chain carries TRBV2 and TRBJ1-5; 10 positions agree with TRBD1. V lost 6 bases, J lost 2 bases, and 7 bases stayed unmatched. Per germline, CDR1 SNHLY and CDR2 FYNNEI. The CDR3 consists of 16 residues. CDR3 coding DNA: TGTGCCAGCAGCCCAAGACAGGGGGCTGGCAATCAGCCCCAGCATTTT. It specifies CASSPRQGAGNQPQHF.

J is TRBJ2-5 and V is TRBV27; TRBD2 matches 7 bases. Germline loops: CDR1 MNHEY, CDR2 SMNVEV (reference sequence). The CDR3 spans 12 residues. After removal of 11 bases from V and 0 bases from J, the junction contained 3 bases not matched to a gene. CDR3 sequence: CAAGGDQETQYF. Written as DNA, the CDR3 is TGTGCCGCTGGGGGGGACCAAGAGACCCAGTACTTC.

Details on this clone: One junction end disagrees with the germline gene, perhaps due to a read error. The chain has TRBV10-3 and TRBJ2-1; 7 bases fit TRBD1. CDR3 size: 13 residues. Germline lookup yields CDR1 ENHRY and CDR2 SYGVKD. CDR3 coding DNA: TGTGCCGTCAGACAGGGTCCCTACAATGAGCAGTTCTTC. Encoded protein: CAVRQGPYNEQFF.

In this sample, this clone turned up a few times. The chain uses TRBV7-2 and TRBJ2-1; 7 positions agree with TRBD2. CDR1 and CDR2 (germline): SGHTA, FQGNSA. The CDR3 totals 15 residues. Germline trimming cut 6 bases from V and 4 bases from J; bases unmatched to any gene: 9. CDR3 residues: CASRRTGGAYNEQFF. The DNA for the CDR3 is TGTGCCAGCAGACGCACGGGGGGAGCTTACAATGAGCAGTTCTTC.

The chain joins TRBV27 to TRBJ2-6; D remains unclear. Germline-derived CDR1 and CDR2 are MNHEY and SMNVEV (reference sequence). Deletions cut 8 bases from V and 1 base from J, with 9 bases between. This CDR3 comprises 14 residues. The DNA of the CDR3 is TGTGCCAGCGCGACTTGGTCTGGGGCCAACGTCCTGACTTTC. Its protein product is CASATWSGANVLTF.

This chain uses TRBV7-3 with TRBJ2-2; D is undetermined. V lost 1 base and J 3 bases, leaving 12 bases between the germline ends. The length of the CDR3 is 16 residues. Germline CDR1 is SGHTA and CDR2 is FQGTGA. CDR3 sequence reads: CASSLMATTYTGELFF. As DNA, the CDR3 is TGTGCCAGCAGCTTAATGGCTACGACATACACCGGGGAGCTGTTTTTT.

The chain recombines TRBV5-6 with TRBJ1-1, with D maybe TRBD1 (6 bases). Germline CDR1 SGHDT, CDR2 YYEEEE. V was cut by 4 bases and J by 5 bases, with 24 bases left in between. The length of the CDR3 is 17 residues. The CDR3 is CASSPYTLNRVGTEAFF. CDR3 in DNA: TGTGCCAGCAGCCCATACACCCTTAACAGGGTGGGGACTGAAGCTTTCTTT.

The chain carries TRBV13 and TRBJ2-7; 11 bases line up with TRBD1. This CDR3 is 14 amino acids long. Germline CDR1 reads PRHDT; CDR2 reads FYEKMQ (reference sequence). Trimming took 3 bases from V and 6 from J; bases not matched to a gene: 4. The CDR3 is CASSFGTGGIEQYF. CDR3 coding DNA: TGTGCCAGCAGCTTCGGGACAGGGGGGATCGAGCAGTACTTC.

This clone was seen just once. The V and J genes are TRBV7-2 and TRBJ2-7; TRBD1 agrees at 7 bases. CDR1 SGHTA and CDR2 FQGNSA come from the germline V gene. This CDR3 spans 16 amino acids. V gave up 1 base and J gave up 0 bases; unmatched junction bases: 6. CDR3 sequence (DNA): TGTGCCAGCAGCTTAGGGTCGGGACAGAGCTCCTACGAGCAGTACTTC. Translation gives CASSLGSGQSSYEQYF.

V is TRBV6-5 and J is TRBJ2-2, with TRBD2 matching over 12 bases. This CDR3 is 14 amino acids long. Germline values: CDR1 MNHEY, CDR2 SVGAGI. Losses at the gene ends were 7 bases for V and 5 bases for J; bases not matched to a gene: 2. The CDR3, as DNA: TGTGCCAGCAATGGACTAGCGGGGACCGGGGAGCTGTTTTTT. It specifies CASNGLAGTGELFF.

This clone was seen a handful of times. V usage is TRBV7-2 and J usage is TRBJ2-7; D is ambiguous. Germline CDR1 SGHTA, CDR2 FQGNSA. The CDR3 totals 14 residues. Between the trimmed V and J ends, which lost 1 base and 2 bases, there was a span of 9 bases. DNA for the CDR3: TGTGCCAGCAGCTTAGGGCTCAAAACCTACGAGCAGTACTTC. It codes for CASSLGLKTYEQYF. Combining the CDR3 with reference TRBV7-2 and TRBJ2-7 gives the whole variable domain GAGVSQSPSNKVTEKGKDVELRCDPISGHTALYWYRQSLGQGLEFLIYFQGNSAPDKSGLPSDRFSAERTGGSVSTLTIQRTQQEDSAVYLCASSLGLKTYEQYFGPGTRLTVT.

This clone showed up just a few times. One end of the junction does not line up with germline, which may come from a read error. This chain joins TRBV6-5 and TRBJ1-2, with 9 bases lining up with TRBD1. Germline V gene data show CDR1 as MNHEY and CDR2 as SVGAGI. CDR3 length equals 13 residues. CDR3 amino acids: CASSDSDRGGYTF. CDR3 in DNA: TGTGCCAGCAGTGACTCGGACAGGGGTGGCTACACCTTC.

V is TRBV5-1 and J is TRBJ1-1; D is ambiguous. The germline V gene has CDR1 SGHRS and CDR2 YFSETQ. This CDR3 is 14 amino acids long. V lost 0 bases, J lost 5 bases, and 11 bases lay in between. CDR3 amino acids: CASSLGTGRTEAFF. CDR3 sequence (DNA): TGCGCCAGCAGCTTGGGGACGGGAAGGACTGAAGCTTTCTTT.

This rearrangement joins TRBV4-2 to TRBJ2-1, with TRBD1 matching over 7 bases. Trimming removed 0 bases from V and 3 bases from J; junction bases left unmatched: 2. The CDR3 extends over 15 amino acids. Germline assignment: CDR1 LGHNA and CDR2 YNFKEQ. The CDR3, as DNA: TGTGCCAGCAGCCAAGACGGGACAGACTACAATGAGCAGTTCTTC. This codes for CASSQDGTDYNEQFF.

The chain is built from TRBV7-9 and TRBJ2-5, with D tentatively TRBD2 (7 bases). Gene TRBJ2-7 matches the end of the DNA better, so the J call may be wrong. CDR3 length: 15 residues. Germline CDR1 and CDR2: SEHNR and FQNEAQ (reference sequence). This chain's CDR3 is CASTKGGVGSYEQYF. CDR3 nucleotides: TGTGCCAGCACCAAAGGGGGGGTTGGGTCCTACGAGCAGTACTTC.

CDR3 in DNA: TGCGCCAGCAGCCGGACAGGCCCCAACTATGGCTACACCTTC. Amino acid sequence: CASSRTGPNYGYTF. V usage is TRBV4-3 and J usage is TRBJ1-2; 7 bases match TRBD1. Germline V gene sequence: CDR1 LGHNA, CDR2 YSLEER. The CDR3 consists of 14 residues. Losses at the gene ends were 4 bases for V and 2 bases for J; bases not matched to a gene: 4.

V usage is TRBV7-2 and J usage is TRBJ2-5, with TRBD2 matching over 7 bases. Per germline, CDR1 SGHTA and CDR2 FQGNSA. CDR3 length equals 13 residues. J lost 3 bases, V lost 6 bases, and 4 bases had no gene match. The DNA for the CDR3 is TGTGCCAGCAGGAGGACTAGAGAAGAGACCCAGTACTTC. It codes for CASRRTREETQYF.

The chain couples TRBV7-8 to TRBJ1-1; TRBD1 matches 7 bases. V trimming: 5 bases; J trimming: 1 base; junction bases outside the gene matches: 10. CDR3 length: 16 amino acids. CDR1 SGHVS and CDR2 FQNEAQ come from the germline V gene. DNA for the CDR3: TGTGCCAGCAGCCCGAGACCGAACAGGGGGAACACTGAAGCTTTCTTT. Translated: CASSPRPNRGNTEAFF.

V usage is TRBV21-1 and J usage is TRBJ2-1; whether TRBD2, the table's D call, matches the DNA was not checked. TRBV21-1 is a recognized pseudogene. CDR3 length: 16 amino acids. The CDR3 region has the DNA TGTGCCAGCAGCAAAGATGGTGTTGGTCCGGGGGATGAGCAGTTCTTC. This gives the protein CASSKDGVGPGDEQFF.

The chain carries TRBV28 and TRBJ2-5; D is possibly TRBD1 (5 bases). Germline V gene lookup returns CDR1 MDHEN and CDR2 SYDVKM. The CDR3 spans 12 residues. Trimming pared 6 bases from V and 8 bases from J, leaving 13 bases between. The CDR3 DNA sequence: TGTGCCAGCAGGGGGCTTTCTGATACCCAGTACTTC. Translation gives CASRGLSDTQYF.

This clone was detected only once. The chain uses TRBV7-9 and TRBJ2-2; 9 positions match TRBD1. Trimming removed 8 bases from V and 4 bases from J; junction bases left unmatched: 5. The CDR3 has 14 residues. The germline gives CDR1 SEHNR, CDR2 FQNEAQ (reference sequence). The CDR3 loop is CASGGQGTTGELFF. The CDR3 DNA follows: TGTGCCAGCGGGGGACAGGGTACCACCGGGGAGCTGTTTTTT. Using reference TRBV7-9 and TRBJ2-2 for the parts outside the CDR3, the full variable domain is DTGVSQNPRHKITKRGQNVTFRCDPISEHNRLYWYRQTLGQGPEFLTYFQNEAQLEKSRLLSDRFSAERPKGSFSTLEIQRTEQGDSAMYLCASGGQGTTGELFFGEGSRLTVL.

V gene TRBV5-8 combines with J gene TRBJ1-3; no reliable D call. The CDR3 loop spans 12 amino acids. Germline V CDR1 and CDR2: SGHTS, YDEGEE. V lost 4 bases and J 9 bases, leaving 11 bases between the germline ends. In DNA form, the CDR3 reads TGTGCCAGCAGCGCCGACGGCGGCACCATATATTTT. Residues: CASSADGGTIYF.

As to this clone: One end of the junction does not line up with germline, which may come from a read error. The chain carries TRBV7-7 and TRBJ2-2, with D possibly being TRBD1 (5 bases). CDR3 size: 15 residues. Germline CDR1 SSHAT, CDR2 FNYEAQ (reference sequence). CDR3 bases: TGTGCTAGCAGCTTAGGGGCCGCGAACACCGGGGAGCTGTTTTTT. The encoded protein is CASSLGAANTGELFF.

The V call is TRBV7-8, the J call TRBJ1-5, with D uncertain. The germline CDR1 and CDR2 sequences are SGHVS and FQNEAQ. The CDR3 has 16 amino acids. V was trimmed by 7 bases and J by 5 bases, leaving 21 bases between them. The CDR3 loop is CASTTRGRPTDQPQHF. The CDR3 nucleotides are TGTGCCAGCACCACCAGAGGTAGACCCACGGATCAGCCCCAGCATTTT. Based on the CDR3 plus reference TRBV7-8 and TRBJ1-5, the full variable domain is GAGVSQSPRYKVAKRGQDVALRCDPISGHVSLFWYQQALGQGPEFLTYFQNEAQLDKSGLPSDRFFAERPEGSVSTLKIQRTQQEDSAVYLCASTTRGRPTDQPQHFGDGTRLSIL.

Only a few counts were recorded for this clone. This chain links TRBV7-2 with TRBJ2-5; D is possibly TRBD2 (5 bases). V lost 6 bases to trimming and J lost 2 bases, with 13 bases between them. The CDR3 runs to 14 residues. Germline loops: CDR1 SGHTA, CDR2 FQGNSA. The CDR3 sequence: CASSGRGLQETQYF. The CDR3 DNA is TGTGCCAGCAGTGGGCGAGGGCTACAAGAGACCCAGTACTTC.

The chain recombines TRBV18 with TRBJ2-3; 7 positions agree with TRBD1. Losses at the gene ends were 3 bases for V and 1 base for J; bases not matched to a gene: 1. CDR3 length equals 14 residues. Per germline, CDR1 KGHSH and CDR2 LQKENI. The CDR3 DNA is TGTGCCAGCTCACCTGGGACAGGCACAGATACGCAGTATTTT. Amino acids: CASSPGTGTDTQYF.